Below, 18 T cell receptor beta chains from the same sample are listed, as sequenced in a study of a mutant IDH1 vaccine in newly diagnosed glioma. Regarding time point: baseline, week 1 (first vaccination visit). The treatment here: pre-vaccination baseline after standard-of-care therapy. Assay used: immunoSEQ multiplex PCR; TCRdb lists only in-frame clones, some missing. The repertoire consists of 30,000 to 40,000 clones, with approximately 78% occurring once and the leading ten covering about 9.8%. Here the sequenced sample was PBMCs, taken from a glioma patient treated with radiotherapy, temozolomide or both. The receptors stem from a man aged 35 to 55 with glioma. Some clones in this sample may be carry-over from other donors' samples.

This chain uses TRBV7-7 with TRBJ2-1, with a possible D match to TRBD1 (6 bases). CDR3 length: 14 residues. Trimming removed 1 base from V and 9 bases from J, with 13 bases in between. Germline V CDR1 and CDR2: SSHAT, FNYEAQ (reference sequence). CDR3 protein: CASSLDRVLVEQFF. The DNA of the CDR3 is TGTGCCAGCAGCTTAGACAGGGTTTTGGTTGAGCAGTTCTTC.

A few counts support this clone. J is TRBJ2-6 and V is TRBV5-1; a possible D gene is TRBD1 (6 bases). The germline gives CDR1 SGHRS, CDR2 YFSETQ. The CDR3 has 15 residues. Trimming shortened V by 4 bases and J by 8 bases, and 16 bases separated the two germline ends. The CDR3 region is CASSIVDRLTNVLTF. DNA for the CDR3: TGCGCCAGCAGCATAGTGGACAGACTTACCAACGTCCTGACTTTC.

The J gene is TRBJ1-5, the V gene TRBV5-8; D unresolved. CDR1 and CDR2 from the germline V gene are SGHTS and YDEGEE. V was cut by 1 base and J by 3 bases, with 14 bases left in between. CDR3 size: 16 residues. The CDR3 region is CASSLFLGEHNQPQHF. CDR3 coding DNA: TGTGCCAGCAGCTTGTTCCTCGGCGAACACAATCAGCCCCAGCATTTT.

The V call is TRBV30, the J call TRBJ1-1, with D possibly matching TRBD1 (6 bases). The CDR3 consists of 13 residues. The germline V and J ends were trimmed by 0 bases and 5 bases, with 10 bases remaining between them. From germline, CDR1 is GTSNPN and CDR2 SVGIG (reference sequence). Here the CDR3 DNA reads TGTGCCTGGAGTGTAAGGGGGGGGACTGAAGCTTTCTTT. Protein sequence: CAWSVRGGTEAFF.

The rearrangement joins TRBV4-2 to TRBJ1-2; 10 nucleotides align to TRBD1. Trimming took 0 bases from V and 4 from J; bases not matched to a gene: 8. The CDR3 covers 17 residues. Germline loops: CDR1 LGHNA, CDR2 YNFKEQ. This CDR3 is CASSQDLGTGVGYGYTF. The CDR3 bases are TGTGCCAGCAGCCAAGATCTCGGGACAGGGGTCGGCTATGGCTACACCTTC.

The V gene is TRBV7-8, the J gene TRBJ1-5; 7 positions match TRBD1. Losses at the gene ends were 0 bases for V and 6 bases for J; bases not matched to a gene: 5. This CDR3 has 15 amino acids. Germline values: CDR1 SGHVS, CDR2 FQNEAQ. The CDR3 here is CASSLATGVAQPQHF. For the CDR3, the DNA is TGTGCCAGCAGCTTAGCCACAGGGGTGGCTCAGCCCCAGCATTTT.

The sample holds one count of this clone. This chain uses TRBV5-6 with TRBJ1-2; no firm D call. The germline gives CDR1 SGHDT, CDR2 YYEEEE. V lost 0 bases and J 4 bases, leaving 16 bases between the germline ends. The CDR3 runs to 16 residues. The CDR3 loop is CASSLVFTDPSYGYTF. DNA of the CDR3: TGTGCCAGCAGCTTGGTTTTTACGGATCCATCCTATGGCTACACCTTC.

The sample holds a few counts of this clone. This rearrangement joins TRBV2 to TRBJ1-6; 9 bases fit TRBD1. The CDR3 is made up of 14 amino acids. V gave up 6 bases and J gave up 10 bases; unmatched junction bases: 7. Germline V CDR1 and CDR2: SNHLY, FYNNEI. CDR3 in DNA: TGTGCCAGCAGCGAGGACAGGGGCGGATCACCCCTCCACTTT. It yields the protein CASSEDRGGSPLHF.

This chain links TRBV4-2 with TRBJ1-6; 11 nucleotides align to TRBD1. Germline V gene sequence: CDR1 LGHNA, CDR2 YNFKEQ. V shed 4 bases and J 7 bases; nucleotides not matched to a gene: 12. This CDR3 comprises 18 residues. In nucleotides, the CDR3 is TGTGCCAGCAGCCGAAAGGACAGGGGGCGCAGTAAGAATTCACCCCTCCACTTT. Amino acid sequence: CASSRKDRGRSKNSPLHF.

The V gene is TRBV4-1, the J gene TRBJ2-1; D gene unclear. This CDR3 is built from 15 residues. Trimming removed 3 bases from V and 4 bases from J, with 13 bases in between. Per the germline V gene, CDR1 is MGHRA and CDR2 is YSYEKL. The DNA for the CDR3 is TGCGCCAGCAGCCAGCCAATTGGGCCTTACAATGAGCAGTTCTTC. Protein: CASSQPIGPYNEQFF.

The rearrangement links TRBV5-6 to TRBJ2-7, with unresolved D. V lost 7 bases, J lost 2 bases, and 16 bases lay in between. Germline V gives CDR1 SGHDT, CDR2 YYEEEE. The CDR3 is 14 amino acids. CDR3 nucleotide sequence: TGTGCCAGCTTCCGTGAAAATGGGGCCTACGAGCAGTACTTC. Translated, it gives CASFRENGAYEQYF.

In its sample, this clone was seen once. The rearrangement joins TRBV2 to TRBJ2-6, with D uncertain. CDR1 and CDR2 from the germline V gene are SNHLY and FYNNEI. This CDR3 has 13 residues. The V and J ends lost 8 bases and 0 bases respectively, with 5 bases between them. CDR3 amino acids: CASCDSGANVLTF. The CDR3 DNA reads as TGTGCCAGCTGCGACTCTGGGGCCAACGTCCTGACTTTC.

V is TRBV6-5 and J is TRBJ2-3, with TRBD2 matching over 9 bases. There are 15 residues in the CDR3. CDR1 and CDR2 (germline): MNHEY, SVGAGI. Losses at the gene ends were 7 bases for V and 7 bases for J; bases not matched to a gene: 12. CDR3 residues: CASTPGAGGRNTQYF. CDR3 nucleotide sequence: TGTGCCAGCACCCCTGGGGCGGGGGGGAGGAATACGCAGTATTTT.

V gene TRBV19 combines with J gene TRBJ1-6; D possibly corresponds to TRBD1 (5 bases). In germline, CDR1 is LNHDA, CDR2 SQIVND (reference sequence). Deletions cut 9 bases from V and 15 bases from J, with 33 bases between. This CDR3 is built from 17 residues. The CDR3 loop reads CASTPGAVRSFVDRLHF. The CDR3 DNA reads as TGTGCCAGCACACCCGGGGCAGTTCGCAGTTTTGTCGATCGCCTCCACTTT.

The chain combines TRBV7-9 with TRBJ1-1; no definite D call. The CDR3 consists of 15 residues. Germline V gene data show CDR1 as SEHNR and CDR2 as FQNEAQ (reference sequence). Trimming removed 2 bases from V and 4 bases from J, with 14 bases in between. In DNA, the CDR3 is TGTGCCAGCAGCTTAACCGGGTTGGGTGGCACTGAAGCTTTCTTT. It is translated as CASSLTGLGGTEAFF.

This chain connects TRBV7-6 to TRBJ2-5, with D perhaps matching TRBD1 or TRBD2 (5 bases each). The germline V and J ends were trimmed by 2 bases and 5 bases, with 12 bases remaining between them. The CDR3 consists of 14 residues. The germline V gene has CDR1 SGHVS and CDR2 FNYEAQ. CDR3 nucleotides: TGTGCCAGCAGCTTAAATCGAGGGGCCGAGACCCAGTACTTC. Translated, it gives CASSLNRGAETQYF.

This clone was seen only a few times. The CDR3, as DNA: TGTGCCAGCAGTGAAGCAGATTCCTCCTATAATTCACCCCTCCACTTT. This sequence encodes CASSEADSSYNSPLHF. The V call is TRBV6-1, the J call TRBJ1-6; D not resolved. The CDR3 contains 16 residues. Germline V CDR1 and CDR2: MNHNS, SASEGT. Trimming took 0 bases from V and 0 from J, leaving 6 bases between them.

This clone was observed a handful of times. This rearrangement joins TRBV10-3 to TRBJ1-1; D call uncertain. The CDR3 totals 13 residues. V was pared by 0 bases and J by 5 bases, with 7 bases between. Germline V gene sequence: CDR1 ENHRY, CDR2 SYGVKD. The CDR3 coding sequence is TGTGCCATCAGTGAGTCTTTGGGGACTGAAGCTTTCTTT. Its translation is CAISESLGTEAFF.